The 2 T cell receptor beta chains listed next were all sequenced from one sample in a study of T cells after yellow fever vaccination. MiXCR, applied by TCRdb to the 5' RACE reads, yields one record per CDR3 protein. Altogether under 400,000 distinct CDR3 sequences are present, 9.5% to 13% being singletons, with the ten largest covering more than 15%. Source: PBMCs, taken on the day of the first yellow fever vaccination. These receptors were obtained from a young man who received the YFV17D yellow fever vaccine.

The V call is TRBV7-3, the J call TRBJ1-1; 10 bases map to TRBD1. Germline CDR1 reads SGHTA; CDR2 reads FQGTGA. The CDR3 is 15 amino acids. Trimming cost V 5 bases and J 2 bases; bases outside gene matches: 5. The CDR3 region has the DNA TGTGCCAGCAGCCGGGACAGGGGCGATAACACTGAAGCTTTCTTT. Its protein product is CASSRDRGDNTEAFF.

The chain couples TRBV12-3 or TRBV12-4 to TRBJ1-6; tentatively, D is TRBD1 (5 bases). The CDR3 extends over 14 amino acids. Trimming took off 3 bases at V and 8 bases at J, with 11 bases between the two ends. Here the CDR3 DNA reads TGTGCCAGCAGTTTGACCGGGACGGATTCACCCCTCCACTTT. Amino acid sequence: CASSLTGTDSPLHF.